This T cell receptor (beta chain) was sequenced in a study of T cells in Graves' hyperthyroidism and ophthalmopathy. On this clonotype itself: The junction shows a germline mismatch at one end, possibly a read error.

CDR3 length: 14 residues. CDR1 and CDR2 (germline): DFQATT, SNEGSKA (reference sequence). Amplified regions were TCR beta CDR3 sequences from RNA transcripts. In the first-round RT-PCR of the TCR CDR3, the HTBI primer set was used. MiXCR, run by TCRdb on the multiplex PCR reads, gives a single entry per CDR3 protein. This table holds 20,000 to 30,000 distinct CDR3 sequences, approximately 49% found once. Sequencing was done on a sample of blood. This chain uses TRBV20-1 with TRBJ2-7; 9 nucleotides align to TRBD1. The receptor's source is a woman aged 35 to 49 with Graves' hyperthyroidism that later progressed to Graves' ophthalmopathy. The CDR3 sequence: CSAGDRASSYEQHF. DNA for the CDR3: TGCAGTGCCGGGGACAGGGCGAGCTCCTACGAGCAGCACTTC.